This T cell receptor (beta chain) was obtained from a study of OX40 agonist ivuxolimab in advanced cancers. On the study more broadly: Of the participants, around 43% had some prior anti-PD-1, anti-PD-L1 or anti-CTLA-4 therapy, which was allowed.

The length of the CDR3 is 13 residues. Germline V gene lookup returns CDR1 MNHEY and CDR2 SVGAGI. V was cut by 6 bases and J by 4 bases, with 9 bases left in between. Sequencing was performed with immunoSEQ multiplex PCR; in TCRdb, only in-frame clones are kept and a portion is missing. The sample contains 30,000 to 45,000 clones, about 81% of which appear only once. The sequences come from CD4+ or CD8+ T cells sorted from blood, collected in a trial of the OX40 agonist ivuxolimab. The receptor was derived from an adult with an advanced solid tumor such as melanoma, head and neck, liver or kidney cancer. The rearrangement links TRBV6-5 to TRBJ2-2; the D is unclear. The DNA for the CDR3 is TGTGCCAGCAGGCCTCCCAGCACCGGGGAGCTGTTTTTT. It specifies CASRPPSTGELFF.